A single sample is the source of the 3 T cell receptor beta chains below, sequenced in a study of blood T cell repertoires in COVID-19. Only in-frame clones appear in the TCRdb table, and some are missing; sequencing was by immunoSEQ multiplex PCR. The data contain just under 70,000 clones, 75% to 90% of them seen just once; the ten biggest clones take up over 7.5%. The sample consisted of peripheral blood. Every receptor here comes from a man younger than 45 with acute or convalescent COVID-19.

This sequence joins TRBV28 and TRBJ2-7; 8 nucleotides match TRBD2. Unmatched junction bases numbered 8, after V lost 5 bases and J lost 2 bases. CDR1 is MDHEN and CDR2 is SYDVKM in the germline V gene. The CDR3 consists of 15 residues. The CDR3 loop is CASSPVAGGPYEQYF. In DNA form, the CDR3 reads TGTGCCAGCAGTCCGGTGGCGGGAGGACCCTACGAGCAGTACTTC.

The rearrangement joins TRBV27 to TRBJ2-3; 10 bases fit TRBD1. The germline gives CDR1 MNHEY, CDR2 SMNVEV (reference sequence). The J segment lost 3 bases and the V segment lost 4 bases, leaving 1 base of the junction unmatched. CDR3 size: 14 residues. CDR3 sequence (DNA): TGTGCCAGCAGTTGGGGACAGGGGACAGATACGCAGTATTTT. It specifies CASSWGQGTDTQYF.

The rearrangement links TRBV10-2 to TRBJ1-5; D unresolved. Germline-derived CDR1 and CDR2 are WSHSY and SAAADI. This CDR3 contains 13 residues. Trimming removed 4 bases from V and 3 bases from J, with 7 bases in between. CDR3 sequence reads: CASSVVPNQPQHF. DNA of the CDR3: TGCGCCAGCAGTGTAGTCCCCAATCAGCCCCAGCATTTT.